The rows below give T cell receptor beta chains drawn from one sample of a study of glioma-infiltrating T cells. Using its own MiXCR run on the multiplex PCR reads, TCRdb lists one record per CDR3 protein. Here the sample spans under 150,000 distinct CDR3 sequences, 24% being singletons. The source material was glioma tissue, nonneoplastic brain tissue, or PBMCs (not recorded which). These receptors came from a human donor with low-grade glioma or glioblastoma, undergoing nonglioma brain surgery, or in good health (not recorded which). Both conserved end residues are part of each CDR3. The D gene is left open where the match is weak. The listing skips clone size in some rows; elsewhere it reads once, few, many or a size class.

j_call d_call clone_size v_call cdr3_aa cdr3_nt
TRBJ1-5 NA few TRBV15 CATGGPVSNQPQHF TGTGCCACCGGGGGCCCGGTGAGCAATCAGCCCCAGCATTTT
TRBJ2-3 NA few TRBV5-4 CASSLVGSDTQYF TGTGCCAGCAGCTTGGTGGGGTCGGATACGCAGTATTTT
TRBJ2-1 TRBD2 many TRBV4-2 CASSQDETSLGEQFF TGTGCCAGCAGCCAAGACGAGACTAGCTTGGGTGAGCAGTTCTTC
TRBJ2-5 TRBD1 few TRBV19 CASTAGTEPQETQYF TGTGCCAGTACCGCCGGGACAGAACCTCAAGAGACCCAGTACTTC
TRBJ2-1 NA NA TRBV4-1 CASSQGGAGPYNEQFF TGCGCCAGCAGCCAAGGGGGGGCAGGTCCCTACAATGAGCAGTTCTTC
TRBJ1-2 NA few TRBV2 CASIRGQQGSYGYTF TGTGCCAGCATCCGGGGCCAACAGGGTTCCTATGGCTACACCTTC
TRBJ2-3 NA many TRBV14 CASSQVTDTQYF TGTGCCAGCAGCCAAGTCACAGATACGCAGTATTTT
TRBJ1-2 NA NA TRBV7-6 CASSLLDRDGYTF TGTGCCAGCAGCTTACTCGACAGAGATGGCTACACCTTC
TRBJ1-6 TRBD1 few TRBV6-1 CASSEARGLDSPLHF TGTGCCAGCAGTGAAGCCAGGGGGCTTGATTCACCCCTCCACTTT
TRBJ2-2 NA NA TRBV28 CASSLVATVGELFF TGTGCCAGCAGTTTAGTGGCAACGGTCGGGGAGCTGTTTTTT
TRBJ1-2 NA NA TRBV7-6 CANSQTNYGYTF TGTGCCAACAGCCAGACAAACTATGGCTACACCTTC
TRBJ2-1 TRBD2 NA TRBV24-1 CATSDTSGLYNEQFF TGTGCCACCAGTGATACTAGCGGACTCTACAATGAGCAGTTCTTC
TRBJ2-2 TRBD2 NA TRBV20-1 CSARGGTSKRTGELFF TGCAGTGCTAGAGGGGGGACTAGCAAGCGCACCGGGGAGCTGTTTTTT
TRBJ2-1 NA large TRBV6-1 CASSEQPSSYNEQFF TGTGCCAGCAGTGAACAGCCGAGCTCCTACAATGAGCAGTTCTTC
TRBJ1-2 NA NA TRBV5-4 CASSLGGPDSKGYTF TGTGCCAGCAGCTTGGGGGGGCCGGACAGTAAAGGCTACACCTTC
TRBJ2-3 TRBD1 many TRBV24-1 CATRDRGEADTQYF TGTGCCACCCGGGACAGGGGAGAGGCAGATACGCAGTATTTT
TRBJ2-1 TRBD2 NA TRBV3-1 CASSQASGGDNEQFF TGTGCCAGCAGCCAAGCTAGCGGGGGGGACAATGAGCAGTTCTTC
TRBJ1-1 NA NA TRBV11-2 CASSLPKATGSF TGTGCCAGCAGCTTGCCCAAAGCCACCGGGAGCTTT
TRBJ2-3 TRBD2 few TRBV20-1 CSARRGSGGQEDTQYF TGCAGTGCTAGACGGGGTAGCGGGGGCCAGGAAGATACGCAGTATTTT
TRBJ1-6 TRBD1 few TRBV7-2 CASSDRQGNSPLHF TGTGCCAGCAGCGACCGACAGGGGAATTCACCCCTCCACTTT
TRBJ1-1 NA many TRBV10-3 CAIKPVRDNTEAFF TGTGCCATCAAACCAGTCAGGGATAACACTGAAGCTTTCTTT
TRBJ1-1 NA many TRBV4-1 CASSQEGDTEAFF TGCGCCAGCAGCCAAGAAGGGGACACTGAAGCTTTCTTT
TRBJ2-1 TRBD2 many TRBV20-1 CSATRLAGGYNEQFF TGCAGTGCTACAAGACTAGCGGGGGGGTACAATGAGCAGTTCTTC
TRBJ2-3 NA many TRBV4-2 CASSPLVLGDTQYF TGTGCCAGCAGCCCCCTCGTGCTGGGAGATACGCAGTATTTT
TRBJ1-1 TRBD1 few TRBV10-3 CAISERQGSEAFF TGTGCCATCAGTGAGAGACAGGGATCTGAAGCTTTCTTT
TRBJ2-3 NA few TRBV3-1 CASSQLSQAQYF TGTGCCAGCAGCCAACTAAGTCAGGCGCAGTATTTT
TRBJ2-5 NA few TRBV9 CASSADTQETQYF TGTGCCAGCAGCGCCGACACCCAAGAGACCCAGTACTTC
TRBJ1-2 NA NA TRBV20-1 CSAERARGYTF TGCAGTGCCGAACGGGCTCGGGGCTACACCTTC
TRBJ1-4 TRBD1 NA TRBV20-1 CSARVWTGGIRTNEKLFF TGCAGTGCTAGAGTCTGGACAGGGGGCATTAGGACTAATGAAAAACTGTTTTTT
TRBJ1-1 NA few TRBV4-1 CASSRIGGGGNTEAFF TGCGCCAGCAGCCGGATCGGAGGGGGGGGGAACACTGAAGCTTTCTTT
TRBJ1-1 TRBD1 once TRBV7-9 CASSPGGGAFF TGTGCCAGCAGCCCAGGGGGGGGAGCTTTCTTT
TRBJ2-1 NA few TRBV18 CASSPRGTYNEQFF TGTGCCAGCTCACCACGAGGGACTTACAATGAGCAGTTCTTC
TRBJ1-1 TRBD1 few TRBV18 CASSPGTEGRKAFF TGTGCCAGCTCACCCGGGACAGAGGGCCGTAAAGCTTTCTTT
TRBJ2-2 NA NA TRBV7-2 CASTPEGGITAGELFF TGTGCCAGCACCCCGGAGGGGGGGATTACGGCCGGGGAGCTGTTTTTT
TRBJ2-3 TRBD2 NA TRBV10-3 CAISESISGTSTDTQYF TGTGCCATCAGTGAATCCATTAGCGGGACTAGCACAGATACGCAGTATTTT
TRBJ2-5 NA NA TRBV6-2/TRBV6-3 CASSTLTQTNEQYF TGTGCCAGCAGTACATTGACACAAACCAATGAGCAGTACTTC
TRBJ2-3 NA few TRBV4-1 CASSQDTSRDTQYF TGCGCCAGCAGCCAAGATACTTCTCGAGATACGCAGTATTTT
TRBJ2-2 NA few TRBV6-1 CASTPGYTGELFF TGTGCCAGCACCCCAGGGTACACCGGGGAGCTGTTTTTT
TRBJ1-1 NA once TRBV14 CASSPDLAGNTEAFF TGTGCCAGCAGCCCAGATTTAGCGGGGAACACTGAAGCTTTCTTT
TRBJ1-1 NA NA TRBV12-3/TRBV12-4 CASSLTHGANTEAFF TGTGCCAGCAGTTTAACGCACGGTGCGAACACTGAAGCTTTCTTT
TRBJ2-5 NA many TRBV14 CASSPDTFSTQYF TGTGCCAGCAGCCCCGACACATTTTCGACCCAGTACTTC